The 6 T cell receptor beta chains given below trace back to one sample, sequenced in a study of blood T cell repertoires in COVID-19 (dated by TCRdb to about 2020). Libraries came from the immunoSEQ multiplex PCR assay. In its TCRdb copy, this immuneACCESS table keeps in-frame sequences only and misses some clones. Where compared with another copy, unresolved V genes explain less than half of these, and the others have no known cause. The sample table records around 74,000 clones; around 90% of these occur just once. The biggest ten clones account for 4.6% of the sample. The sample was peripheral blood. These receptors were collected from a man between 45 and 60 years old with active COVID-19.

The chain couples TRBV4-3 to TRBJ2-2, with 7 bases matching TRBD1. The CDR3 sequence is 16 residues long. Germline V gene data show CDR1 as LGHNA and CDR2 as YSLEER. The trim removed 1 base at V and 6 bases at J, leaving 8 bases unmatched. The CDR3 here is CASSQGTGSLSGELFF. In DNA, the CDR3 is TGCGCCAGCAGCCAAGGGACAGGTTCTTTGTCCGGGGAGCTGTTTTTT.

V gene TRBV12-3 or TRBV12-4 combines with J gene TRBJ2-3; D possibly corresponds to TRBD1 (5 bases). The germline V and J ends were trimmed by 3 bases and 4 bases, with 8 bases remaining between them. The CDR3 extends over 13 amino acids. The CDR3 loop reads CASSLQGADTQYF. The DNA for the CDR3 is TGTGCCAGCAGTTTGCAGGGTGCAGATACGCAGTATTTT.

The chain recombines TRBV28 with TRBJ2-3, with TRBD2 identical over 10 bases. The CDR3 is 16 amino acids. After removal of 2 bases from V and 3 bases from J, the junction contained 5 bases not matched to a gene. Germline V CDR1 and CDR2: MDHEN, SYDVKM. CDR3 region: CASSLRLAGITDTQYF. CDR3 in DNA: TGTGCCAGCAGTTTAAGACTAGCGGGCATAACAGATACGCAGTATTTT.

The V gene is TRBV11-3, the J gene TRBJ2-1; no definite D call. Trimming pared 1 base from V and 10 bases from J, leaving 11 bases between. In germline, CDR1 is SGHNT, CDR2 YENEEA. The CDR3 is 13 amino acids. As DNA, the CDR3 is TGTGCCAGCAGCTTAGGCAATCTGGAGGAGCAGTTCTTC. Translation: CASSLGNLEEQFF.

The chain uses TRBV4-3 and TRBJ2-7; 11 bases fit TRBD1. The trim removed 4 bases at V and 5 bases at J, leaving 4 bases unmatched. The CDR3 sequence is 14 residues long. Germline values: CDR1 LGHNA, CDR2 YSLEER. CDR3 sequence: CASSPRTGGDEQYF. Written as DNA, the CDR3 is TGCGCCAGCAGCCCCCGGACAGGGGGCGACGAGCAGTACTTC.

This clone has a single count. The chain couples TRBV5-1 to TRBJ2-7; 7 bases are a match to TRBD2. The CDR3 runs 14 residues. Trimming took 1 base from V and 4 from J; bases not matched to a gene: 5. The germline V gene encodes CDR1 SGHRS and CDR2 YFSETQ. In DNA form, the CDR3 reads TGCGCCAGCAGCTTGTGGGAGGGATCTTACGAGCAGTACTTC. Translating gives CASSLWEGSYEQYF.